Listed here are 14 T cell receptor beta chains from one sample, sequenced in a study of identical twins. TCRdb itself ran the 5' RACE reads through MiXCR, one entry per CDR3 protein. Of more than 350,000 distinct CDR3 sequences in the sample, roughly 10% are singletons; the top ten hold 8.5% to 10%. Sequenced: naive T cells sorted from blood. The receptors here all came from a woman aged 45-65 years in good health.

CDR3 in DNA: TGTGCCAGCAGTTACGTGACTAGCGGGGCATTAGATGATGAGCAGTTCTTC. As protein: CASSYVTSGALDDEQFF. V is TRBV6-2 or TRBV6-3 and J is TRBJ2-1; 11 bases are shared with TRBD2. V gave up 2 bases and J gave up 8 bases; unmatched junction bases: 11. The germline V gene has CDR1 MNHEY and CDR2 SVGEGT. This CDR3 has 17 residues.

There are many counts of this clonotype. The chain is built from TRBV5-1 and TRBJ1-2; maybe TRBD1 (5 bases). The CDR3 runs to 17 residues. CDR1 SGHRS and CDR2 YFSETQ come from the germline V gene. Deletions cut 3 bases from V and 1 base from J, with 19 bases between. The CDR3 nucleotides read TGCGCCAGCAGCTCAAGGGGCGAGGCTCGAATTAACTATGGCTACACCTTC. It encodes CASSSRGEARINYGYTF.

This clonotype was seen many times. V gene TRBV12-3 or TRBV12-4 combines with J gene TRBJ2-5; TRBD2 aligns across 10 bases. CDR3 length equals 15 residues. Trimming removed 6 bases from V and 4 bases from J; junction bases left unmatched: 8. In DNA, the CDR3 is TGTGCCAGCAGCCGCCCCGAGCGGGAGGGAGAGACCCAGTACTTC. This codes for CASSRPEREGETQYF.

This clonotype came up a few times. This chain uses TRBV7-8 with TRBJ2-1; D gene ambiguous. This CDR3 contains 13 residues. CDR1 is SGHVS, CDR2 FQNEAQ, per germline. V was trimmed by 5 bases and J by 7 bases, leaving 12 bases between them. CDR3 residues: CASSPGDLNEQFF. The CDR3 DNA follows: TGTGCCAGCAGCCCAGGAGACCTGAATGAGCAGTTCTTC.

This clonotype was observed a handful of times. This chain uses TRBV20-1 with TRBJ2-7, with 10 bases matching TRBD2. The ends lost 3 bases at V and 6 bases at J; junction bases unmatched: 8. The CDR3 length is 14 residues. The germline CDR1 and CDR2 sequences are DFQATT and SNEGSKA (reference sequence). CDR3 nucleotide sequence: TGCAGTGCTAGTGCCTCCCTAGCGGGAGTCGAGCAGTACTTC. Translated, it gives CSASASLAGVEQYF.

At least ten counts were recorded for this clonotype. The V and J genes are TRBV6-6 and TRBJ1-1; perhaps TRBD1 as D (6 bases). CDR3 length: 14 amino acids. V was trimmed by 9 bases and J by 3 bases, leaving 17 bases between them. Per the germline V gene, CDR1 is MNHNY and CDR2 is SVGAGI (reference sequence). The CDR3 DNA reads TGTGCCAGTGTAGTTGGGGGGCCGGACACTGAAGCTTTCTTT. This codes for CASVVGGPDTEAFF.

The chain recombines TRBV15 with TRBJ2-1; the match to TRBD2 covers 16 bases. The V segment lost 2 bases and the J segment 0 bases; nucleotides outside the gene matches: 7. This CDR3 has 20 amino acids. Germline V gene sequence: CDR1 LNHNV, CDR2 YYDKDF (reference sequence). CDR3 bases: TGTGCCACCAGCAGACCCCAGGGACTAGCGGGAGGGCTCTCCTACAATGAGCAGTTCTTC. Its protein product is CATSRPQGLAGGLSYNEQFF.

The chain recombines TRBV20-1 with TRBJ2-3; D gene ambiguous. This CDR3 has 11 residues. V was pared by 1 base and J by 6 bases, with 5 bases between. Germline V gene data show CDR1 as DFQATT and CDR2 as SNEGSKA (reference sequence). This CDR3 is CSARGSDTQYF. For the CDR3, the DNA is TGCAGTGCTAGAGGGTCGGATACGCAGTATTTT.

With respect to this clonotype: At one end the junction does not follow the germline gene, possibly because of a read error. The rearrangement uses TRBV12-3 or TRBV12-4 and TRBJ2-2; 7 nucleotides line up with TRBD1. There are 15 residues in the CDR3. The CDR3 spells CASGLGTVNTGELFF. The CDR3 DNA reads as TGTGCCAGCGGTTTAGGGACAGTAAACACCGGGGAGCTGTTTTTT.

This clonotype has a count of ten or more. The chain uses TRBV6-5 and TRBJ1-2; D perhaps matches TRBD1 (6 bases). Looked up from germline, CDR1 is MNHEY and CDR2 is SVGAGI. The CDR3 runs 13 residues. Trimming took 8 bases from V and 8 from J, leaving 18 bases between them. CDR3 region: CASEGDAGSGYTF. CDR3 coding DNA: TGTGCCAGCGAGGGGGATGCAGGTTCGGGCTACACCTTC.

There are many counts of this clonotype. The CDR3 sequence is CASSVFQDYNEQFF. CDR3 in DNA: TGTGCCAGCAGCGTATTCCAGGATTACAATGAGCAGTTCTTC. This chain joins TRBV9 and TRBJ2-1, with D unclear. The germline CDR1 and CDR2 sequences are SGDLS and YYNGEE. Trimming cost V 1 base and J 4 bases, with 9 bases left between them. This CDR3 spans 14 amino acids.

This clonotype was seen at least ten times. The V call is TRBV24-1, the J call TRBJ2-3, with D possibly matching TRBD1 (5 bases). The germline CDR1 and CDR2 sequences are KGHDR and SFDVKD. This CDR3 has 14 amino acids. The V end was cut by 9 bases, the J end by 1 base, with 13 bases between. The CDR3 reads CATAPTDRTDTQYF. The CDR3 region has the DNA TGTGCCACCGCACCGACAGACCGCACAGATACGCAGTATTTT.

The chain is built from TRBV15 and TRBJ2-7, with 9 bases fitting TRBD1. Unmatched junction bases numbered 9, after V lost 5 bases and J lost 7 bases. There are 14 residues in the CDR3. Germline CDR1 and CDR2: LNHNV and YYDKDF (reference sequence). The CDR3 DNA is TGTGCCACCAGCGATTACAGGGGGCATTTTGAGCAGTACTTC. Its translation is CATSDYRGHFEQYF.

This clonotype appeared many times. CDR3 sequence reads: CSVGLAGGEQYV. CDR3 coding DNA: TGCAGCGTTGGGCTAGCGGGAGGCGAGCAGTACGTC. This chain connects TRBV29-1 to TRBJ2-7, with 11 bases lining up with TRBD2. After removal of 4 bases from V and 6 bases from J, the junction contained 2 bases not matched to a gene. From germline, CDR1 is SQVTM and CDR2 ANQGSEA. The CDR3 length is 12 residues.